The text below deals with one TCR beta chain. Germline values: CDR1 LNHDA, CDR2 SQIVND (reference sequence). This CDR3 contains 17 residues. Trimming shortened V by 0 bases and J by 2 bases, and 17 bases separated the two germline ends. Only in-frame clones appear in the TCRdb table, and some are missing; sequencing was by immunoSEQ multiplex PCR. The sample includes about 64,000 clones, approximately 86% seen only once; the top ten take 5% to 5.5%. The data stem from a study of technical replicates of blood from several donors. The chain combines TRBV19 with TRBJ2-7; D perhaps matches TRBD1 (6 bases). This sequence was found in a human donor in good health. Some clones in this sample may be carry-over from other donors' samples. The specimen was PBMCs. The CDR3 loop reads CASSIDFPGAEPYEQYF. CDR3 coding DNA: TGTGCCAGTAGTATAGATTTCCCAGGGGCGGAACCCTACGAGCAGTACTTC.